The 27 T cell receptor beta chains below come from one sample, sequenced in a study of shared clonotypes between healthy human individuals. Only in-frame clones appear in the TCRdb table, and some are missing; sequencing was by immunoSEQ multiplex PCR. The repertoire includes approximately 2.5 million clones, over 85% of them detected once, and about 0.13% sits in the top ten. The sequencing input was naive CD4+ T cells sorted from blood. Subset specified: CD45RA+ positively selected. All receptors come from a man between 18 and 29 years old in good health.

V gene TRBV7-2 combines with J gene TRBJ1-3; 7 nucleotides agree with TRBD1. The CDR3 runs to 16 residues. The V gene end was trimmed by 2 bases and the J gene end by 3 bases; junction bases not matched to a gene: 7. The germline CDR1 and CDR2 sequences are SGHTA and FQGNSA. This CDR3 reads CASSLQGGTIGNTIYF. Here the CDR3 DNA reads TGTGCCAGCAGCTTACAGGGGGGGACAATTGGAAACACCATATATTTT.

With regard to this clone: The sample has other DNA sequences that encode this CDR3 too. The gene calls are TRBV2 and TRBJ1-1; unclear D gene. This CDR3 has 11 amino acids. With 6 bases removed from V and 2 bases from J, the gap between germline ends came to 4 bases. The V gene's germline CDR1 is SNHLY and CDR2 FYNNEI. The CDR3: CASRGNTEAFF. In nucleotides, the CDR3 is TGTGCCAGCAGGGGAAACACTGAAGCTTTCTTT. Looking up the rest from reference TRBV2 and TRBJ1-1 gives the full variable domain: EPEVTQTPSHQVTQMGQEVILRCVPISNHLYFYWYRQILGQKVEFLVSFYNNEISEKSEIFDDQFSVERPDGSNFTLKIRSTKLEDSAMYFCASRGNTEAFFGQGTRLTVV.

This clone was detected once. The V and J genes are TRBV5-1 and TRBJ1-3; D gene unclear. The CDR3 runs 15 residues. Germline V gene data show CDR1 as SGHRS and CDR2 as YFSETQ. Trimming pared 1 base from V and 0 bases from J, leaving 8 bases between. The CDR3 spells CASSLPEVSGNTIYF. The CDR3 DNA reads TGCGCCAGCAGCTTGCCGGAGGTCTCTGGAAACACCATATATTTT.

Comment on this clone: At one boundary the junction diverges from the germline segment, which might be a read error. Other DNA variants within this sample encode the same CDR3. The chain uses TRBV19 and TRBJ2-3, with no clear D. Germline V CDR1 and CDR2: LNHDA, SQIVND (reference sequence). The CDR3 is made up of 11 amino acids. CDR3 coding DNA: TGTGCCAGTAGCATAGGGGATACGCAGTATTTT. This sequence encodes CASSIGDTQYF.

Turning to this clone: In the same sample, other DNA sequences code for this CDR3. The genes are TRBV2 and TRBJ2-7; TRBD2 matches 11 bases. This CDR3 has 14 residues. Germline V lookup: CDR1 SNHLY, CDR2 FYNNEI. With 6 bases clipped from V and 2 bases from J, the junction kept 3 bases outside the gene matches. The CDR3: CASSGTSGTYEQYF. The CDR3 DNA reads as TGTGCCAGCAGCGGGACTAGCGGAACCTACGAGCAGTACTTC.

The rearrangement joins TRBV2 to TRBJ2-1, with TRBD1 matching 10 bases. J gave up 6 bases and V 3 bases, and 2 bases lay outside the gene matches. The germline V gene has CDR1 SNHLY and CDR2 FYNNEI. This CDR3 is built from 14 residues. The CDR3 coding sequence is TGTGCCAGCAGTGAGGGACAGGGGATCAATGAGCAGTTCTTC. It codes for CASSEGQGINEQFF.

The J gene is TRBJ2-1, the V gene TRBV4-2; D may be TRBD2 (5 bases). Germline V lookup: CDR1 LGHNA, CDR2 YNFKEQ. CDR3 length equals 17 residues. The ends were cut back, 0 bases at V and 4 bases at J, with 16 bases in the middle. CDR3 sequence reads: CASSQDHLPRGYNEQFF. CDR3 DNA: TGTGCCAGCAGCCAAGATCATCTACCCCGGGGATACAATGAGCAGTTCTTC.

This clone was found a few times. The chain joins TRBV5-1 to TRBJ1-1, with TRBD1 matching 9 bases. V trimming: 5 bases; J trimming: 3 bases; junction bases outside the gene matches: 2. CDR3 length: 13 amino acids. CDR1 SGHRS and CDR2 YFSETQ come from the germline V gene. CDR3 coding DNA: TGCGCCAGCAGGGGGGACAGGGACACTGAAGCTTTCTTT. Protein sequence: CASRGDRDTEAFF.

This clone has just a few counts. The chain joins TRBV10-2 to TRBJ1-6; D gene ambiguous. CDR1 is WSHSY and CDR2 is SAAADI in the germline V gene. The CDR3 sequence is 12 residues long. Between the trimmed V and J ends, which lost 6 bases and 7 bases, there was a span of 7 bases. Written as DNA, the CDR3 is TGCGCCAGCAGCCCCGGGAATTCACCCCTCCACTTT. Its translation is CASSPGNSPLHF.

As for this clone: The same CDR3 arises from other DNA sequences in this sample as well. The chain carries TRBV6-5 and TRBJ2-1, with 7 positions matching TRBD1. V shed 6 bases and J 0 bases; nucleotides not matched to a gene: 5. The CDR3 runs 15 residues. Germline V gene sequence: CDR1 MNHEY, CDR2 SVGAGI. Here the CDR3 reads CASSVRDSSYNEQFF. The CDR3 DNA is TGTGCCAGCAGCGTACGGGACAGCTCCTACAATGAGCAGTTCTTC.

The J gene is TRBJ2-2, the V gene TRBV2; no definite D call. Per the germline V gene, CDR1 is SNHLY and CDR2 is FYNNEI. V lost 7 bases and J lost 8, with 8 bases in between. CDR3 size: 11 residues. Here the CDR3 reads CASNGSGELFF. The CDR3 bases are TGTGCCAGCAATGGTAGTGGGGAGCTGTTTTTT.

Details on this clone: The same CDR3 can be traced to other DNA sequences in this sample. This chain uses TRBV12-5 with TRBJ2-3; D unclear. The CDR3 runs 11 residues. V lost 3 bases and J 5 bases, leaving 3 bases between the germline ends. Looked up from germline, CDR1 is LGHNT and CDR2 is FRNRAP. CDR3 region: CASGLLDTQYF. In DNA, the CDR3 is TGTGCTAGTGGTTTACTAGATACGCAGTATTTT.

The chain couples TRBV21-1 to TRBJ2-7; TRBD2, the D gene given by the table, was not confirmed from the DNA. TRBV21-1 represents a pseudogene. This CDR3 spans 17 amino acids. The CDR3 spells CASSKYAGGEAPYEQYF. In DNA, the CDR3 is TGTGCCAGCAGCAAATATGCAGGAGGGGAAGCCCCCTACGAGCAGTACTTC.

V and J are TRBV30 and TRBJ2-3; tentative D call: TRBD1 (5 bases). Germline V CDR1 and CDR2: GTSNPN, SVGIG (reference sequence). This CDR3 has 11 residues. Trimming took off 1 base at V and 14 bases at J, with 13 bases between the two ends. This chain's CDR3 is CAWSEGLVPYF. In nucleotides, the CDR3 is TGTGCCTGGAGTGAGGGGCTAGTTCCGTATTTT. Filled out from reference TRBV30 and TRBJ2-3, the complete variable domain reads SQTIHQWPATLVQPVGSPLSLECTVEGTSNPNLYWYRQAAGRGLQLLFYSVGIGQISSEVPQNLSASRPQDRQFILSSKKLLLSDSGFYLCAWSEGLVPYFGPGTRLTVL.

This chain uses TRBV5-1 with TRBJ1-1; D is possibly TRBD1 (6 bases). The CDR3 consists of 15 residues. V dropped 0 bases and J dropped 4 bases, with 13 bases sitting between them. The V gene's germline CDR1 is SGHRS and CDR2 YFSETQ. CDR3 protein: CASSLANRAVTEAFF. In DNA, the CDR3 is TGCGCCAGCAGCTTGGCCAACAGGGCTGTCACTGAAGCTTTCTTT.

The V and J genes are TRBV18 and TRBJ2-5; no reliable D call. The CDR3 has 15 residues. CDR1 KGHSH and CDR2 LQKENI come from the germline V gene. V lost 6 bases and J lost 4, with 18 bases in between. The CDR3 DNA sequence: TGTGCCAGCTCCCCCATTCGGACGGCGCTAGAGACCCAGTACTTC. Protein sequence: CASSPIRTALETQYF.

CDR3 nucleotides: TGTGCCAGCAGCGCCGCCGGGACAGGGGGCTACGAGCAGTACTTC. As protein: CASSAAGTGGYEQYF. This chain uses TRBV5-4 with TRBJ2-7, with TRBD1 matching over 11 bases. The CDR3 length is 15 residues. Germline loops: CDR1 SGHNT, CDR2 YYREEE (reference sequence). V lost 4 bases, J lost 3 bases, and 6 bases stayed unmatched.

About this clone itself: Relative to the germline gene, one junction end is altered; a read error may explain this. CDR3 in DNA: TGTGCCAGCAGAGGACATAGCGATCAGCCCCAGCATTTT. Translated: CASRGHSDQPQHF. The chain employs TRBV6-5 and TRBJ1-5, with a tentative D call TRBD1 (5 bases). CDR3 length: 13 amino acids. Per the germline V gene, CDR1 is MNHEY and CDR2 is SVGAGI.

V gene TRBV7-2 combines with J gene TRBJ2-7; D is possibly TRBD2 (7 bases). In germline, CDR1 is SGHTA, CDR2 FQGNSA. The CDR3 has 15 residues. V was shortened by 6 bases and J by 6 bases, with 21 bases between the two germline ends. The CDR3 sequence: CASRAIGGAKSEQYF. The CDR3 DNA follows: TGTGCCAGCAGAGCAATTGGGGGGGCTAAGTCCGAGCAGTACTTC.

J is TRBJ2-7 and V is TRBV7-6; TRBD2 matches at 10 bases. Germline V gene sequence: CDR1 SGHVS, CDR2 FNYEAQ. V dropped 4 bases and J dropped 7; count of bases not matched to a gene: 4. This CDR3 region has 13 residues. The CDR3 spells CASSSQREGEQYF. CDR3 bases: TGTGCCAGCAGCTCTCAGCGGGAGGGGGAGCAGTACTTC.

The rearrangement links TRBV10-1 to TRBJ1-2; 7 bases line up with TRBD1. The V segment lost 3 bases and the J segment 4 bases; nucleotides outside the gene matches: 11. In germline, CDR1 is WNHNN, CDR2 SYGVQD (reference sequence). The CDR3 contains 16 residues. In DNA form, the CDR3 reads TGCGCCAGCAGTGATAATTCGGCCAGGGGGACCTATGGCTACACCTTC. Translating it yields CASSDNSARGTYGYTF.

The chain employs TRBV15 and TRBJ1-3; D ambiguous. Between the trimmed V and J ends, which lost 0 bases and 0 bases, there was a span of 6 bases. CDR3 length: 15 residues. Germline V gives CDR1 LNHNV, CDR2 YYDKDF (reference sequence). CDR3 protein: CATSRDFSSGNTIYF. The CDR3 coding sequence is TGTGCCACCAGCAGAGACTTTTCCTCTGGAAACACCATATATTTT. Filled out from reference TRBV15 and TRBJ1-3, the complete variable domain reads DAMVIQNPRYQVTQFGKPVTLSCSQTLNHNVMYWYQQKSSQAPKLLFHYYDKDFNNEADTPDNFQSRRPNTSFCFLDIRSPGLGDTAMYLCATSRDFSSGNTIYFGEGSWLTVV.

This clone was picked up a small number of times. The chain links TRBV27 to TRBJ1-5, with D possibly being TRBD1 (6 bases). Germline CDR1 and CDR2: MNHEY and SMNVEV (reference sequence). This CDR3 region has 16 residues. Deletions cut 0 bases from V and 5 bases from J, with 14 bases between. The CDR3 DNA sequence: TGTGCCAGCAGTTTATCGGCAGGGGAGAAGGATCAGCCCCAGCATTTT. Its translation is CASSLSAGEKDQPQHF.

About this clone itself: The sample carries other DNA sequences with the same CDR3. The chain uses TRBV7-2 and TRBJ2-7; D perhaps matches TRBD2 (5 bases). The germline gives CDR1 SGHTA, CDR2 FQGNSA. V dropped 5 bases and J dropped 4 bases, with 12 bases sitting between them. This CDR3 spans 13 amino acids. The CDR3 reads CASSLRTAYEQYF. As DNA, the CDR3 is TGTGCCAGCAGCCTAAGGACTGCATACGAGCAGTACTTC.

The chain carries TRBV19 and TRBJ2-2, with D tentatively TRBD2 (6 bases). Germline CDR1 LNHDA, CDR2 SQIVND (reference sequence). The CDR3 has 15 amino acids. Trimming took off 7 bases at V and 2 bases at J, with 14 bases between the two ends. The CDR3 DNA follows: TGTGCCAGTAAGAATGGGGGGTCCAACACCGGGGAGCTGTTTTTT. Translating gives CASKNGGSNTGELFF.

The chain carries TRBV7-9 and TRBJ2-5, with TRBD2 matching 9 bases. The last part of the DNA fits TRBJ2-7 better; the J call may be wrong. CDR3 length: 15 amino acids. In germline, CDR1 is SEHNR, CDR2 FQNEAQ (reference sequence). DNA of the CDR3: TGTGCCAGCAGCTTACCGTTAGCGGGAGTGTACGAGCAGTACTTC. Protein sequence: CASSLPLAGVYEQYF.

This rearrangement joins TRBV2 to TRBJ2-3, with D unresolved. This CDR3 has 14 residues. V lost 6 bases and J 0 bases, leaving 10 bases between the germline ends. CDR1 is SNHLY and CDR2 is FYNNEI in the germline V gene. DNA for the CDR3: TGTGCCAGCAGGCCTAGGCCCAGCACAGATACGCAGTATTTT. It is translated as CASRPRPSTDTQYF.